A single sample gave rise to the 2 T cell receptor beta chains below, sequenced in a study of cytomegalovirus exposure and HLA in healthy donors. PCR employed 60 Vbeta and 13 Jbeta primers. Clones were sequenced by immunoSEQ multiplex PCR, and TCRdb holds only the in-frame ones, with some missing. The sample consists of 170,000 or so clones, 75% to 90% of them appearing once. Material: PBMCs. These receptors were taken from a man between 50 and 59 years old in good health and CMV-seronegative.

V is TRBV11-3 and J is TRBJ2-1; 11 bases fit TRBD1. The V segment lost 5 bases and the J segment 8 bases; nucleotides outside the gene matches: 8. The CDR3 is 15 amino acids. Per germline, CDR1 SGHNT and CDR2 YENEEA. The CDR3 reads CASSPGDRGRDEQFF. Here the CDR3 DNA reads TGTGCCAGCAGCCCCGGGGACAGGGGGAGGGATGAGCAGTTCTTC. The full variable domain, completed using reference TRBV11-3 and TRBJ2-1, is EAGVVQSPRYKIIEKKQPVAFWCNPISGHNTLYWYLQNLGQGPELLIRYENEEAVDDSQLPKDRFSAERLKGVDSTLKIQPAELGDSAVYLCASSPGDRGRDEQFFGPGTRLTVL.

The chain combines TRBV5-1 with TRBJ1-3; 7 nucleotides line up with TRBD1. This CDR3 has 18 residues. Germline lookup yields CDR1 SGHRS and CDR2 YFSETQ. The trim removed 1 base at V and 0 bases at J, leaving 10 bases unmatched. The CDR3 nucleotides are TGCGCCAGCAGCTTGACAGGACAGGCAATCCTCTCTGGAAACACCATATATTTT. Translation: CASSLTGQAILSGNTIYF.